The text below deals with one T cell receptor (beta chain). Study processing details: How many nucleated cells were present was estimated from reference gene primer amplification. Only in-frame clones appear in the TCRdb table, and some are missing; sequencing was by immunoSEQ multiplex PCR. V, J and clone size were drawn from that table, and D and trimming were deduced from the DNA. The table has around 140,000 clones, 80% to 90% seen once. The data stem from a study of blood T cell repertoires in COVID-19. Study in general: The United States, Italy and Spain supplied acute and convalescent COVID-19 samples. The analysed material was cDNA or gDNA that came from T cells, B-cell-depleted T cells, or PBMCs.

V gave up 3 bases and J gave up 0 bases, with 9 bases separating them. The CDR3 length is 15 residues. The germline V gene has CDR1 KGHSH and CDR2 LQKENI. This study enrolled people aged 18 to 89 from approximately 25 US geographic areas. The origin of this receptor is a man aged 35-49 years with acute COVID-19. The sample consisted of PBMCs or T cells enriched from blood (not recorded which). V usage is TRBV18 and J usage is TRBJ1-3; no definite D call. CDR3 protein: CASSPARASGNTIYF. The CDR3 region has the DNA TGTGCCAGCTCACCCGCGAGGGCCTCTGGAAACACCATATATTTT.